This TCR beta chain was found in a study of blood T cell repertoires in COVID-19. In the study overall: The cDNA or gDNA used as material had been derived from T cells, B-cell-depleted T cells, or PBMCs.

Method: immunoSEQ multiplex PCR; TCRdb's copy keeps in-frame clones and lacks some. The profile shows about 310,000 clones, approximately 87% of them singletons. Only one count was recorded for this clone. V was trimmed by 7 bases and J by 1 base, leaving 10 bases between them. Per germline, CDR1 LNHDA and CDR2 SQIVND (reference sequence). The CDR3 is 14 amino acids. Material: peripheral blood. The sequence came from a woman aged 50 to 60 who had recovered from COVID-19. The chain recombines TRBV19 with TRBJ2-2; D might be TRBD1 (5 bases). This CDR3 reads CASKDTENTGELFF. The DNA of the CDR3 is TGTGCCAGTAAGGACACTGAGAACACCGGGGAGCTGTTTTTT.